Given below is one TCR beta chain in context. The antigen remains unidentified. The CDR3 consists of 14 residues. The V and J ends lost 8 bases and 5 bases respectively, with 15 bases between them. Germline CDR1 is MNHEY and CDR2 is SVGAGI. 60 Vbeta and 13 Jbeta primers were used in PCR. Here immunoSEQ multiplex PCR was the method, and the copy in TCRdb shows in-frame clones only, minus some. This sample carries around 120,000 clones, around 75% of them seen once, and the ten largest clones take around 8.5%. The data were taken from a study of cytomegalovirus exposure and HLA in healthy donors. Study conclusions and caveats: Several of the most significant clusters were apparently associated with common viral pathogens in a later analysis. The classifier reportedly diagnosed cytomegalovirus status with high specificity and sensitivity. Most CMV-associated TCR beta chains appeared HLA-restricted in a later analysis. With later analysis, a missense DCLRE1C variant became linked to TCR beta V- and J-gene trimming.

Material: PBMCs. This TCR was sampled from a woman aged 50 to 65 in good health and CMV-seropositive. The chain is built from TRBV6-5 and TRBJ1-4; the D gene is possibly TRBD1 (6 bases). CDR3 coding DNA: TGTGCCAGCTGTACAGGGATTGGAAATGAAAAACTGTTTTTT. Amino acids: CASCTGIGNEKLFF.